The rows below give T cell receptor beta chains drawn from one sample of a study of T cells in tuberculosis. TCRdb's copy holds only in-frame clones and misses some; the assay was immunoSEQ multiplex PCR. The sample holds about 43,000 clones; roughly 94% are singletons and the top ten take roughly 2%. Sequences were obtained from PBMCs. These receptors were taken from a donor aged 10-35 years with latent tuberculosis or without tuberculosis infection. Some clones in this sample may be carry-over from other donors' samples. Each CDR3 is given with its conserved first and last residue. Each record gives: J gene, CDR3 length, clone size, D gene, V gene, CDR3 protein, CDR3 DNA. D genes are given only for firm matches. Only some rows state a clone size, as once, few, many or a class for expanded clones.

TRBJ1-1 15 - TRBD1 TRBV15 CATSRAPRDSIEAFF TGTGCCACCAGCAGAGCCCCCCGGGACAGTATAGAAGCTTTCTTT
TRBJ1-1 13 - - TRBV6-5 CASSAGTTTEAFF TGTGCCAGCAGTGCCGGGACAACGACTGAAGCTTTCTTT
TRBJ2-5 17 - - TRBV18 CASSPKNPRGYEETQYF TGTGCCAGCTCACCAAAAAACCCCCGGGGGTACGAAGAGACCCAGTACTTC
TRBJ2-1 13 - - TRBV28 CASTPEAYNEQFF TGTGCCAGCACACCGGAAGCGTACAATGAGCAGTTCTTC
TRBJ2-3 16 few - TRBV7-8 CASSLRKRASTDTQYF TGTGCCAGCAGCTTAAGAAAGCGTGCTAGCACAGATACGCAGTATTTT
TRBJ2-1 15 - TRBD1 TRBV7-2 CASRTGGVDRHEQFF TGTGCCAGCAGGACAGGGGGCGTCGATCGGCATGAGCAGTTCTTC
TRBJ2-1 12 - - TRBV28 CASSLVRRGWFF TGTGCCAGCAGTTTAGTCCGGCGGGGATGGTTCTTC
TRBJ2-7 13 - TRBD1 TRBV7-6 CASSPGQGGEQYF TGTGCCAGCAGCCCGGGACAGGGGGGCGAGCAGTACTTC
TRBJ2-7 18 - - TRBV11-2 CASSSYPPLSASSYEQYF TGTGCCAGCAGCTCCTACCCACCTTTGAGTGCGAGCTCCTACGAGCAGTACTTC
TRBJ2-7 13 - - TRBV27 CASSLMRGSEQYF TGTGCCAGCAGTTTAATGCGAGGCTCCGAGCAGTACTTC
TRBJ2-3 15 - - TRBV5-1 CASSVPRDSADTQYF TGCGCCAGCAGCGTCCCCCGGGACTCGGCAGATACGCAGTATTTT